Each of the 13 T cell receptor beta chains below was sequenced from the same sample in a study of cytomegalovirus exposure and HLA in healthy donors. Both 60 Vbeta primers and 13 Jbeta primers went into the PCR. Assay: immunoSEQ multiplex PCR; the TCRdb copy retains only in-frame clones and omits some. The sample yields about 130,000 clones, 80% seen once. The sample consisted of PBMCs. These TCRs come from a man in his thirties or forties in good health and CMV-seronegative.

The CDR3 nucleotides are TGTGCCAGCAGCAGAGGACAGGGCCGCTACACCTTC. Protein: CASSRGQGRYTF. J is TRBJ1-2 and V is TRBV5-6; the match to TRBD1 covers 8 bases. Germline V CDR1 and CDR2: SGHDT, YYEEEE. The CDR3 spans 12 residues. Trimming removed 4 bases from V and 9 bases from J; junction bases left unmatched: 5.

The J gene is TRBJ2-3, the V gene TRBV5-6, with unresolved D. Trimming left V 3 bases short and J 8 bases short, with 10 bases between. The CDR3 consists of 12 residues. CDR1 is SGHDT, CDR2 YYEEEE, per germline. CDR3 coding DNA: TGTGCCAGCAGCTCCATTCGAGGTACGCAGTATTTT. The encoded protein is CASSSIRGTQYF.

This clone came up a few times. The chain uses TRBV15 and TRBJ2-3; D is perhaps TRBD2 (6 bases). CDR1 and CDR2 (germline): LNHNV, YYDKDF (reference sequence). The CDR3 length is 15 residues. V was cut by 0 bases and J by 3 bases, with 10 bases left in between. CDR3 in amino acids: CATSRDYRGTDTQYF. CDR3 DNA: TGTGCCACCAGCAGAGATTATCGGGGGACAGATACGCAGTATTTT.

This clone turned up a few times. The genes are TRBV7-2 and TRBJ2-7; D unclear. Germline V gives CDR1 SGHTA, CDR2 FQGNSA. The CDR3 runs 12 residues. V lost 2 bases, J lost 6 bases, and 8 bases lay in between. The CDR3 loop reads CASSLNSREQYF. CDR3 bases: TGTGCCAGCAGCTTAAATAGCCGCGAGCAGTACTTC.

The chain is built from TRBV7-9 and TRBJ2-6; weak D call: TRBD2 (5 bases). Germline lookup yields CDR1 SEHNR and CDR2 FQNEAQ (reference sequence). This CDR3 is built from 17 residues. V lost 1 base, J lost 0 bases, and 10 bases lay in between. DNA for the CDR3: TGTGCCAGCAGCTTAGGCGGGCTGGCCTCTGGGGCCAACGTCCTGACTTTC. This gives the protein CASSLGGLASGANVLTF.

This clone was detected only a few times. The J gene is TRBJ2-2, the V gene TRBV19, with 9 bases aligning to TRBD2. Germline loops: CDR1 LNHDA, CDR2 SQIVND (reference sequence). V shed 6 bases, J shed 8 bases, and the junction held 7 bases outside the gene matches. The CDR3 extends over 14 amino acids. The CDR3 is CASRTLAGTGELFF. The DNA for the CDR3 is TGTGCCAGTAGAACCCTAGCGGGAACGGGGGAGCTGTTTTTT.

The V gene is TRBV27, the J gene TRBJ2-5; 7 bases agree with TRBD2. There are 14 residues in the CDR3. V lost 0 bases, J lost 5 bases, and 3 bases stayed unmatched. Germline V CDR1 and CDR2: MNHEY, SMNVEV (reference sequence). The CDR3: CASSLSVGGETQYF. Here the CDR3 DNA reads TGTGCCAGCAGTTTATCGGTGGGAGGGGAGACCCAGTACTTC.

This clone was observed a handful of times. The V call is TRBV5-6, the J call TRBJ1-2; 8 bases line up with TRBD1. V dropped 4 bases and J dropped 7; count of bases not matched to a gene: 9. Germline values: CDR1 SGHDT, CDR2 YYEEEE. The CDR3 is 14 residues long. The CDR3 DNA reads TGTGCCAGCAGCCAGGACAGGGTGCCATCTGGCTACACCTTC. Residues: CASSQDRVPSGYTF.

The CDR3 region is CASSSELSYEQYF. CDR3 sequence (DNA): TGCGCCAGCAGCTCTGAGCTCTCCTACGAGCAGTACTTC. The chain recombines TRBV5-1 with TRBJ2-7; D gene uncertain. V lost 3 bases, J lost 0 bases, and 7 bases lay in between. Germline V gives CDR1 SGHRS, CDR2 YFSETQ. There are 13 residues in the CDR3.

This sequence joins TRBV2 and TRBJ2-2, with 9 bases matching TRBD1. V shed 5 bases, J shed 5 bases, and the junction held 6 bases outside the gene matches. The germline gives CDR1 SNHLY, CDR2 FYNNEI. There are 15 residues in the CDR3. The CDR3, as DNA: TGTGCCAGCAGTACCGGACAGGGGAGGACCGGGGAGCTGTTTTTT. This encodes CASSTGQGRTGELFF.

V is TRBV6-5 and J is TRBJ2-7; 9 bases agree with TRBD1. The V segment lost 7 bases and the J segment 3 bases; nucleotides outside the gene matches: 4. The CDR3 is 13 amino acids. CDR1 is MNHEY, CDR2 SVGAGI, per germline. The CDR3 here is CASTGQGNYEQYF. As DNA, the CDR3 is TGTGCCAGCACCGGACAGGGGAACTACGAGCAGTACTTC.

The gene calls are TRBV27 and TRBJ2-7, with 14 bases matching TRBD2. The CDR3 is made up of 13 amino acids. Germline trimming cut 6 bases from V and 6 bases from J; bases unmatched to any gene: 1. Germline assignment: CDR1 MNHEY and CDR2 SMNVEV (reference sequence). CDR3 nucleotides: TGTGCCAGCAGGGGACTAGCGGGAGTCGAGCAGTACTTC. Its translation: CASRGLAGVEQYF.

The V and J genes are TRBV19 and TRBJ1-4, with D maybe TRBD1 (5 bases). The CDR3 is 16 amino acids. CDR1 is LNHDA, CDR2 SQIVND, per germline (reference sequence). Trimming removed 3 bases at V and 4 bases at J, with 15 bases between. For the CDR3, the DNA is TGTGCCAGTAGTATCTCCCGACAGTCCCGTAATGAAAAACTGTTTTTT. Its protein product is CASSISRQSRNEKLFF. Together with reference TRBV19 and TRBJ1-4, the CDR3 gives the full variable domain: DGGITQSPKYLFRKEGQNVTLSCEQNLNHDAMYWYRQDPGQGLRLIYYSQIVNDFQKGDIAEGYSVSREKKESFPLTVTSAQKNPTAFYLCASSISRQSRNEKLFFGSGTQLSVL.